These 16 T cell receptor beta chains originate from one sample sequenced in a study of T cell repertoires in cytomegalovirus infection. MiXCR, run by TCRdb on the reads, gives a single entry per CDR3 protein. Here the sample spans approximately 320,000 distinct CDR3 sequences, over 7.5% being singletons. The sequenced sample consisted of PBMCs. These TCRs come from a human donor in good health (CMV status not recorded). Some clones in this sample may be carry-over from other donors' samples.

This clonotype was found many times. The chain is built from TRBV7-2 and TRBJ2-3, with 9 bases aligning to TRBD2. Germline V gene sequence: CDR1 SGHTA, CDR2 FQGNSA. The CDR3 is 16 amino acids. Trimming at V came to 2 bases and at J to 4 bases, leaving 7 bases not matched to a gene. The CDR3 spells CASSLLAGGSSDTQYF. The CDR3 DNA is TGTGCCAGCAGCTTACTGGCGGGAGGGTCCTCAGATACGCAGTATTTT.

This clonotype was detected a few times. The chain uses TRBV10-3 and TRBJ1-2; D unclear. The CDR3 consists of 13 residues. Germline V gives CDR1 ENHRY, CDR2 SYGVKD. The V end lost 6 bases, the J end lost 3 bases, and 11 bases lay between the germline ends. CDR3 region: CAIRWGTDYGYTF. The CDR3 nucleotides are TGTGCCATCAGGTGGGGTACAGACTATGGCTACACCTTC.

Concerning this clonotype: The conserved final phenylalanine or tryptophan is absent from the CDR3, which likely points to a read error. This chain links TRBV7-2 with TRBJ1-5, with a tentative D call TRBD1 (5 bases). From germline, CDR1 is SGHTA and CDR2 FQGNSA. V was shortened by 1 base and J by 7 bases, with 11 bases between the two germline ends. CDR3 size: 14 residues. Here the CDR3 reads CASSLGRGGQPQHI. CDR3 nucleotide sequence: TGTGCCAGCAGCTTAGGACGGGGGGGGCAGCCCCAGCATATT.

In its sample, this clonotype was seen a few times. Written as DNA, the CDR3 is TGCAGTGCTACGGACAACTTGCTCTACGAGCAGTACTTC. Residues: CSATDNLLYEQYF. The chain joins TRBV20-1 to TRBJ2-7; possibly TRBD1 for D (5 bases). Trimming stripped 4 bases from V and 3 bases from J, with 13 bases between. The CDR3 totals 13 residues. Per the germline V gene, CDR1 is DFQATT and CDR2 is SNEGSKA (reference sequence).

This clonotype was recorded at least ten times. CDR3 coding DNA: TGTGCCAGCAGTTTTCGTCGGCGGGAGAAGGAGACCCAGTACTTC. It codes for CASSFRRREKETQYF. The genes are TRBV28 and TRBJ2-5, with 7 bases identical to TRBD2. Trimming removed 3 bases from V and 5 bases from J; junction bases left unmatched: 9. CDR3 length: 15 residues. From germline, CDR1 is MDHEN and CDR2 SYDVKM.

The chain couples TRBV3-1 to TRBJ1-1; 8 nucleotides agree with TRBD1. From germline, CDR1 is LGHDT and CDR2 YNNKEL (reference sequence). CDR3 size: 13 residues. The V segment lost 2 bases and the J segment 11 bases; nucleotides outside the gene matches: 7. The CDR3 loop is CASSQLGQGSAFF. CDR3 DNA sequence: TGTGCCAGCAGCCAACTAGGACAGGGCTCGGCTTTCTTT.

The rearrangement links TRBV6-5 to TRBJ2-6; tentatively, D is TRBD1 (5 bases). V was shortened by 3 bases and J by 0 bases, with 12 bases between the two germline ends. This CDR3 region has 17 residues. Per germline, CDR1 MNHEY and CDR2 SVGAGI. The CDR3: CASSYEQASSGANVLTF. The CDR3 DNA sequence: TGTGCCAGCAGTTATGAACAGGCGAGCTCTGGGGCCAACGTCCTGACTTTC.

This clonotype appeared a few times. V gene TRBV18 combines with J gene TRBJ1-6; maybe TRBD1 (5 bases). The CDR3 length is 14 residues. The V end was cut by 0 bases, the J end by 6 bases, with 6 bases between. Germline CDR1 and CDR2: KGHSH and LQKENI. CDR3 nucleotides: TGTGCCAGCTCACCACCGGGGGGTAATTCACCCCTCCACTTT. Its translation: CASSPPGGNSPLHF. The full variable domain, in which reference TRBV18 and TRBJ1-6 provide the parts outside the CDR3, is NAGVMQNPRHLVRRRGQEARLRCSPMKGHSHVYWYRQLPEEGLKFMVYLQKENIIDESGMPKERFSAEFPKEGPSILRIQQVVRGDSAAYFCASSPPGGNSPLHFGNGTRLTVT.

This clonotype occurred a few times. The V call is TRBV7-3, the J call TRBJ2-5, with D uncertain. The germline V and J ends were trimmed by 1 base and 0 bases, with 6 bases remaining between them. The CDR3 contains 14 residues. Germline V gene sequence: CDR1 SGHTA, CDR2 FQGTGA. The CDR3 loop is CASSLIGYQETQYF. The CDR3 region has the DNA TGTGCCAGCAGCTTAATAGGGTACCAAGAGACCCAGTACTTC.

CDR3 protein: CASSEGGGAVYSGANVLTF. CDR3 sequence (DNA): TGTGCCAGCAGCGAGGGCGGGGGGGCCGTATACTCTGGGGCCAACGTCCTGACTTTC. The rearrangement uses TRBV9 and TRBJ2-6, with 9 bases matching TRBD2. J gave up 0 bases and V 3 bases, and 10 bases lay outside the gene matches. The length of the CDR3 is 19 residues. Germline V lookup: CDR1 SGDLS, CDR2 YYNGEE.

This clonotype was counted between two and nine times. The chain joins TRBV6-8 to TRBJ2-1, with 8 positions matching TRBD2. The CDR3 has 16 residues. CDR1 and CDR2 (germline): MNHGY, SAAAGT. Trimming cost V 5 bases and J 9 bases; bases outside gene matches: 15. CDR3 bases: TGTGCCAGCAGTCTTCAGCCTAGCGCCAGCGGGGGTGAGCAGTTCTTC. It translates to CASSLQPSASGGEQFF.

J is TRBJ2-3 and V is TRBV7-2; possible D gene TRBD1, 6 bases. Germline CDR1 reads SGHTA; CDR2 reads FQGNSA. V was cut by 4 bases and J by 0 bases, with 11 bases left in between. The CDR3 contains 15 residues. CDR3 nucleotides: TGTGCCAGCAGCTCCCGACAGGCTAGCACAGATACGCAGTATTTT. It yields the protein CASSSRQASTDTQYF.

In its sample, this clonotype was seen many times. The chain recombines TRBV7-2 with TRBJ2-3, with 12 bases fitting TRBD2. With 6 bases clipped from V and 6 bases from J, the junction kept 7 bases outside the gene matches. The length of the CDR3 is 15 residues. CDR1 is SGHTA, CDR2 FQGNSA, per germline. The CDR3 spells CASSSQGTSGDTQYF. The CDR3 DNA follows: TGTGCCAGCAGTTCACAGGGGACTAGCGGGGATACGCAGTATTTT.

In its sample, this clonotype was seen a few times. This chain uses TRBV10-3 with TRBJ1-4; D perhaps matches TRBD1 (5 bases). The CDR3 has 13 residues. V shed 6 bases and J shed 8 bases, with 13 bases lying between them. The germline V gene encodes CDR1 ENHRY and CDR2 SYGVKD. CDR3 in DNA: TGTGCCATCAGCGCGGGACCCAGGGAAAAACTGTTTTTT. Its protein is CAISAGPREKLFF.

The gene calls are TRBV15 and TRBJ2-6; D is uncertain. The CDR3 is 15 residues long. V shed 4 bases and J shed 4 bases, with 11 bases lying between them. Germline V gene sequence: CDR1 LNHNV, CDR2 YYDKDF (reference sequence). Written as DNA, the CDR3 is TGTGCCACCAGCATTGACACTCCAGGGGCCAACGTCCTGACTTTC. This codes for CATSIDTPGANVLTF.

The chain uses TRBV4-3 and TRBJ2-3; 7 bases line up with TRBD2. The CDR3 loop spans 16 amino acids. CDR1 and CDR2 (germline): LGHNA, YSLEER. V trimming: 0 bases; J trimming: 7 bases; junction bases outside the gene matches: 10. As DNA, the CDR3 is TGCGCCAGCAGCCAAGAAGGGGACGGGGGGTTGAATACGCAGTATTTT. Protein: CASSQEGDGGLNTQYF.